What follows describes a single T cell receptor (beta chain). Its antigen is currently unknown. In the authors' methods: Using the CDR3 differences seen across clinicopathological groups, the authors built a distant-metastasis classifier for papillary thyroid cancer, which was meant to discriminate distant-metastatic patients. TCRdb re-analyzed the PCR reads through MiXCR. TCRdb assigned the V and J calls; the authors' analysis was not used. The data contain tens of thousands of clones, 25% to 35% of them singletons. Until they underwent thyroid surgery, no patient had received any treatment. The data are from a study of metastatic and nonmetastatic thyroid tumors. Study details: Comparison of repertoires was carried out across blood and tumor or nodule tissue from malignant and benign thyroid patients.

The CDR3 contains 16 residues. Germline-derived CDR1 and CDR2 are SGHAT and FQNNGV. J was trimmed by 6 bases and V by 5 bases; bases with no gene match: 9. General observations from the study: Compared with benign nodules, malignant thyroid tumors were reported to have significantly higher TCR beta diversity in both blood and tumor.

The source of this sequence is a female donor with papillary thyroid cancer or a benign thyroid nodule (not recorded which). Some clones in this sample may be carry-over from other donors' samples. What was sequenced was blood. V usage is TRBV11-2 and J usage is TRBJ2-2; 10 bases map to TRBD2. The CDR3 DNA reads TGTGCCAGCAGCCAGGGACTAGCGACCCCGGCCGGGGAGCTGTTTTTT. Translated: CASSQGLATPAGELFF.